These T cell receptor beta chains were read from a single sample in a study of long-term antiretroviral therapy in people with HIV. This table comes from immunoSEQ multiplex PCR, and its TCRdb copy is limited to in-frame clones, with some not included. The data contain about 17,000 clones, more than 85% of them singletons. The sequenced sample was unsorted PBMCs, obtained 0.6 years after starting antiretroviral therapy. These TCRs come from a woman aged 40 to 55 with HIV. CDR3s include the opening cysteine and the closing phenylalanine or tryptophan. The D gene is left open where the match is weak. Clone sizes are given selectively: once, few, many, or a class where the clone is expanded.

abundance	v_gene	d_gene	j_gene	CDR3aa	CDR3nt
NA	TRBV18	NA	TRBJ2-4	CASSPRGETKNIQYF	TGTGCCAGCTCACCACGGGGGGAAACCAAAAACATTCAGTACTTC
NA	TRBV7-8	NA	TRBJ2-7	CASSLTQGNEQYF	TGTGCCAGCAGCTTAACACAGGGTAACGAGCAGTACTTC
NA	TRBV19	NA	TRBJ2-7	CASSTVEGVHEQYF	TGTGCCAGTAGTACCGTGGAAGGTGTTCACGAGCAGTACTTC
once	TRBV27	NA	TRBJ2-7	CASRRHEQYF	TGTGCCAGCAGACGTCACGAGCAGTACTTC
NA	TRBV2	TRBD2	TRBJ2-1	CASGTSGGENEQFF	TGTGCCAGCGGGACTAGCGGGGGCGAAAATGAGCAGTTCTTC
NA	TRBV7-7	TRBD1	TRBJ1-4	CASSRGQGPEKLFF	TGTGCTAGCAGCCGGGGACAGGGCCCTGAAAAACTGTTTTTT
NA	TRBV25-1	TRBD1	TRBJ1-2	CASRQGASGYTF	TGTGCCAGCAGGCAGGGGGCGAGCGGCTACACCTTC
NA	TRBV4-1	TRBD1	TRBJ1-2	CASSPRQGKGYTF	TGCGCCAGCAGCCCCCGACAGGGGAAGGGCTACACCTTC
NA	TRBV7-2	NA	TRBJ1-3	CASSVNRVANTIYF	TGTGCCAGCAGCGTCAACAGGGTAGCAAACACCATATATTTT
NA	TRBV9	TRBD2	TRBJ2-5	CASSVDAAGGRWTQYF	TGTGCCAGCAGCGTAGACGCAGCGGGGGGACGATGGACCCAGTACTTC